A selection of T cell receptor beta chains follows, all from one sample in a study of shared clonotypes between healthy human individuals. TCRdb keeps only in-frame clones here, not all; method: immunoSEQ multiplex PCR. In the table there are about 1.9 million clones, 85% to 95% of which are singletons. The sample taken for sequencing was naive CD8+ T cells from PBMCs. Receptors originate from a man between 18 and 35 years old in good health. Some clones in this sample may be carry-over from other donors' samples. Both conserved end residues are part of each CDR3. Fields, in order: J gene, D gene, clone size, V gene, CDR3 protein, CDR3 DNA. A D gene is named only where the DNA matches it firmly. Expanded clones are given a class, and other clones once, few, many or no size at all.

j_call: TRBJ1-1; d_call: -; clone_size: -; v_call: TRBV6-6; cdr3_aa: CASSYPQEGSNTEAFF; cdr3_nt: TGTGCCAGCAGCTACCCTCAGGAGGGTTCGAACACTGAAGCTTTCTTT
j_call: TRBJ2-7; d_call: -; clone_size: -; v_call: TRBV4-1; cdr3_aa: CASAPGIAAGYEQYF; cdr3_nt: TGCGCCAGCGCGCCCGGGATCGCCGCCGGCTACGAGCAGTACTTC
j_call: TRBJ2-4; d_call: -; clone_size: -; v_call: TRBV30; cdr3_aa: CAWGDRLAKNIQYF; cdr3_nt: TGTGCCTGGGGGGACCGATTGGCCAAAAACATTCAGTACTTC
j_call: TRBJ2-3; d_call: TRBD2; clone_size: -; v_call: TRBV4-2; cdr3_aa: CASSQESLAGEADTQYF; cdr3_nt: TGTGCCAGCAGCCAAGAATCGCTAGCGGGAGAGGCAGATACGCAGTATTTT
j_call: TRBJ2-1; d_call: -; clone_size: -; v_call: TRBV27; cdr3_aa: CASISPGPVLEQFF; cdr3_nt: TGTGCCAGCATCAGCCCGGGGCCCGTGCTTGAGCAGTTCTTC
j_call: TRBJ2-1; d_call: TRBD2; clone_size: -; v_call: TRBV14; cdr3_aa: CASSQDRTSSESYEQFF; cdr3_nt: TGTGCCAGCAGCCAAGACCGGACTAGTTCTGAAAGCTATGAGCAGTTCTTC
j_call: TRBJ2-7; d_call: -; clone_size: -; v_call: TRBV7-9; cdr3_aa: CASSLARKRGESYEQYF; cdr3_nt: TGTGCCAGCAGCTTAGCGCGGAAGAGGGGGGAATCCTACGAGCAGTACTTC
j_call: TRBJ2-1; d_call: TRBD2; clone_size: -; v_call: TRBV5-4; cdr3_aa: CASSPLGTSINEQFF; cdr3_nt: TGTGCCAGCAGCCCCCTAGGGACTAGCATCAATGAGCAGTTCTTC
j_call: TRBJ2-7; d_call: -; clone_size: once; v_call: TRBV6-6; cdr3_aa: CASSLWTGSSYEQYF; cdr3_nt: TGTGCCAGCAGCCTGTGGACGGGGAGCTCCTACGAGCAGTACTTC
j_call: TRBJ2-4; d_call: TRBD2; clone_size: -; v_call: TRBV9; cdr3_aa: CASSVAGGKNIQYF; cdr3_nt: TGTGCCAGCAGCGTAGCGGGGGGCAAAAACATTCAGTACTTC
j_call: TRBJ2-7; d_call: -; clone_size: -; v_call: TRBV11-2; cdr3_aa: CASSLKGRGYEQYF; cdr3_nt: TGTGCCAGCAGCTTAAAGGGACGGGGTTACGAGCAGTACTTC
j_call: TRBJ2-1; d_call: TRBD2; clone_size: -; v_call: TRBV27; cdr3_aa: CASSETSGRALNEQFF; cdr3_nt: TGTGCCAGCAGCGAGACTAGCGGGAGGGCCCTCAATGAGCAGTTCTTC
j_call: TRBJ2-3; d_call: TRBD2; clone_size: -; v_call: TRBV28; cdr3_aa: CASSGGEGADTQYF; cdr3_nt: TGTGCCAGCAGTGGCGGGGAGGGCGCAGATACGCAGTATTTT
j_call: TRBJ1-2; d_call: -; clone_size: once; v_call: TRBV6-5; cdr3_aa: CASSYRDGYTF; cdr3_nt: TGTGCCAGCAGTTACAGGGATGGCTACACCTTC
j_call: TRBJ2-3; d_call: -; clone_size: -; v_call: TRBV15; cdr3_aa: CATSRTGNVQDTQYF; cdr3_nt: TGTGCCACCAGCAGGACAGGTAACGTTCAGGATACGCAGTATTTT
j_call: TRBJ2-7; d_call: -; clone_size: -; v_call: TRBV11-2; cdr3_aa: CASSLGVYEQYF; cdr3_nt: TGTGCCAGCAGCTTAGGAGTCTACGAGCAGTACTTC
j_call: TRBJ2-4; d_call: -; clone_size: -; v_call: TRBV28; cdr3_aa: CASSLGEGDIQYF; cdr3_nt: TGTGCCAGCAGTTTGGGGGAGGGGGACATTCAGTACTTC
j_call: TRBJ2-7; d_call: -; clone_size: -; v_call: TRBV19; cdr3_aa: CASSISTDHYEQYF; cdr3_nt: TGTGCCAGTAGTATAAGTACAGACCACTACGAGCAGTACTTC
j_call: TRBJ1-2; d_call: -; clone_size: -; v_call: TRBV28; cdr3_aa: CASRRTAKSLNYGYTF; cdr3_nt: TGTGCCAGCAGAAGGACGGCAAAGAGCCTAAACTATGGCTACACCTTC
j_call: TRBJ2-3; d_call: TRBD2; clone_size: -; v_call: TRBV13; cdr3_aa: CASSPRLAVTDTQYF; cdr3_nt: TGTGCCAGCAGCCCGAGACTAGCGGTCACAGATACGCAGTATTTT
j_call: TRBJ1-2; d_call: -; clone_size: -; v_call: TRBV27; cdr3_aa: CASSSGILSGASYGYTF; cdr3_nt: TGTGCCAGCAGTTCAGGAATATTGAGTGGGGCTTCCTATGGCTACACCTTC
j_call: TRBJ2-4; d_call: TRBD2; clone_size: -; v_call: TRBV7-9; cdr3_aa: CASSSSGTSGRTAKNIQYF; cdr3_nt: TGTGCCAGCAGCTCTTCCGGGACTAGCGGGAGGACGGCCAAAAACATTCAGTACTTC
j_call: TRBJ1-5; d_call: TRBD1; clone_size: few; v_call: TRBV27; cdr3_aa: CASSPGTGGLQPQHF; cdr3_nt: TGTGCCAGCAGTCCCGGGACAGGGGGCCTCCAGCCCCAGCATTTT
j_call: TRBJ2-2; d_call: -; clone_size: -; v_call: TRBV6-5; cdr3_aa: CATLPPASNTGELFF; cdr3_nt: TGTGCCACACTACCCCCTGCGTCCAACACCGGGGAGCTGTTTTTT
j_call: TRBJ2-3; d_call: TRBD2; clone_size: -; v_call: TRBV18; cdr3_aa: CASSPPSVSGKYTDTQYF; cdr3_nt: TGTGCCAGCTCACCACCCTCTGTTAGCGGGAAATACACAGATACGCAGTATTTT
j_call: TRBJ2-1; d_call: -; clone_size: -; v_call: TRBV5-1; cdr3_aa: CASSASFEQFF; cdr3_nt: TGCGCCAGCAGCGCTAGCTTTGAGCAGTTCTTC